A selection of T cell receptor beta chains follows, all from one sample in a study of blood T cell repertoires in COVID-19. Method: immunoSEQ multiplex PCR; TCRdb's copy keeps in-frame clones and lacks some. Counted here are approximately 190,000 clones, around 83% occurring once; the ten biggest clones make up about 6%. Sequences were obtained from peripheral blood. The receptors come from a middle-aged woman with acute or convalescent COVID-19. Both conserved end residues are part of each CDR3. Each record gives: CDR3 DNA, CDR3 protein, J gene, clone size, D gene, V gene. A D gene is named only where the DNA matches it firmly. Clone size is shown for a subset of rows, as once, few, many or a class of expanded clone.

cdr3_nt: TGCAGTGCTAGAGCCTCTTATGGCTACACCTTC
cdr3_aa: CSARASYGYTF
j_call: TRBJ1-2
clone_size: NA
d_call: NA
v_call: TRBV20-1

cdr3_nt: TGTGCCAGCAGTCGACCGGGACAGGGGTACTACGAGCAGTACTTC
cdr3_aa: CASSRPGQGYYEQYF
j_call: TRBJ2-7
clone_size: NA
d_call: TRBD1
v_call: TRBV27

cdr3_nt: TGTGCCAGCAGTTTTTCAGGGGGCTTCTACGAGCAGTACTTC
cdr3_aa: CASSFSGGFYEQYF
j_call: TRBJ2-7
clone_size: NA
d_call: TRBD1
v_call: TRBV28

cdr3_nt: TGTGCCAGCAGCCCGGGACAGGGCGGAGGCTACACCTTC
cdr3_aa: CASSPGQGGGYTF
j_call: TRBJ1-2
clone_size: NA
d_call: TRBD1
v_call: TRBV12-3/TRBV12-4

cdr3_nt: TGTGCCAGCAGTTACGCGACAGCTGAGACTGGAAACACCATATATTTT
cdr3_aa: CASSYATAETGNTIYF
j_call: TRBJ1-3
clone_size: NA
d_call: NA
v_call: TRBV6-5

cdr3_nt: NA
cdr3_aa: CASSLWAPGTGSTNEKLFF
j_call: TRBJ1-4
clone_size: NA
d_call: NA
v_call: TRBV21-1

cdr3_nt: TGTGCCACCAGTGATTCCATCCGACAGGGTCGCACCGGGGAGCTGTTTTTT
cdr3_aa: CATSDSIRQGRTGELFF
j_call: TRBJ2-2
clone_size: NA
d_call: TRBD1
v_call: TRBV24-1

cdr3_nt: TGTGCCCGCGGGGGGGGGCTAGCAGGTGTTGAGCAGTTCTTC
cdr3_aa: CARGGGLAGVEQFF
j_call: TRBJ2-1
clone_size: NA
d_call: TRBD2
v_call: TRBV2

cdr3_nt: TGTGCCAGCAGCTCCGGGACTGGGACTGGAAACACCATATATTTT
cdr3_aa: CASSSGTGTGNTIYF
j_call: TRBJ1-3
clone_size: few
d_call: NA
v_call: TRBV9

cdr3_nt: TGCGCCAGCAGCCAGGGGACCGCCGAAGAGACCCAGTACTTC
cdr3_aa: CASSQGTAEETQYF
j_call: TRBJ2-5
clone_size: NA
d_call: NA
v_call: TRBV5-1

cdr3_nt: TGTGCCAGCAGCTCGAGGGACAATCGGGAAAAACTGTTTTTT
cdr3_aa: CASSSRDNREKLFF
j_call: TRBJ1-4
clone_size: NA
d_call: NA
v_call: TRBV5-4

cdr3_nt: TGTGCCAGCAGCCAAGAGGTTAGGTGGGGGGAGGCTGGGACAGATACGCAGTATTTT
cdr3_aa: CASSQEVRWGEAGTDTQYF
j_call: TRBJ2-3
clone_size: many
d_call: NA
v_call: TRBV3-1/TRBV3-2

cdr3_nt: TGTGCCATCAGGGAAACGGGAGCCAATGAGCAGTTCTTC
cdr3_aa: CAIRETGANEQFF
j_call: TRBJ2-1
clone_size: NA
d_call: NA
v_call: TRBV10-3

cdr3_nt: TGTGCCAGCAGTTTCGCAAACAGGGCGAACACTGAAGCTTTCTTT
cdr3_aa: CASSFANRANTEAFF
j_call: TRBJ1-1
clone_size: NA
d_call: NA
v_call: TRBV6-5

cdr3_nt: TGTGCCAGCAGCTTAGGACACGGAGGGGCCTATGGCTACACCTTC
cdr3_aa: CASSLGHGGAYGYTF
j_call: TRBJ1-2
clone_size: once
d_call: NA
v_call: TRBV7-9

cdr3_nt: TGTGCCATCAGTGATCAGGACAGCCTGGTAGAGCAGTACTTC
cdr3_aa: CAISDQDSLVEQYF
j_call: TRBJ2-7
clone_size: NA
d_call: NA
v_call: TRBV10-3

cdr3_nt: TGTGCCAGCAGCCAAGACACTCGTCAGCCCCAGCATTTT
cdr3_aa: CASSQDTRQPQHF
j_call: TRBJ1-5
clone_size: NA
d_call: NA
v_call: TRBV3-1/TRBV3-2

cdr3_nt: TGTGCCACCAGCAGAGATCTGGGCTCACAAGAGACCCAGTACTTC
cdr3_aa: CATSRDLGSQETQYF
j_call: TRBJ2-5
clone_size: NA
d_call: NA
v_call: TRBV15

cdr3_nt: TGCGCCAGCAGCTTCAGGGCCTCGAACACCGGGGAGCTGTTTTTT
cdr3_aa: CASSFRASNTGELFF
j_call: TRBJ2-2
clone_size: NA
d_call: NA
v_call: TRBV5-1

cdr3_nt: TGTGCCAGCAATCCAGGGGCTAGCCTATACAATGAGCAGTTCTTC
cdr3_aa: CASNPGASLYNEQFF
j_call: TRBJ2-1
clone_size: NA
d_call: NA
v_call: TRBV27

cdr3_nt: TGTGCCAGCACCGCCCTCGACAGGGGGGGCTACACCTTC
cdr3_aa: CASTALDRGGYTF
j_call: TRBJ1-2
clone_size: NA
d_call: TRBD1
v_call: TRBV5-4

cdr3_nt: TGTGCCACCCGCCTAATGAACAGGGAGGAAAAACTGTTTTTT
cdr3_aa: CATRLMNREEKLFF
j_call: TRBJ1-4
clone_size: NA
d_call: NA
v_call: TRBV28

cdr3_nt: TGCGCCAGCAGCTCCTTTAGCGGGGGACTCACAGATACGCAGTATTTT
cdr3_aa: CASSSFSGGLTDTQYF
j_call: TRBJ2-3
clone_size: NA
d_call: TRBD2
v_call: TRBV5-1

cdr3_nt: TGTGCCAGCAGCCCTACTAACCGGGACAGAGCCCCCCAGTACTTC
cdr3_aa: CASSPTNRDRAPQYF
j_call: TRBJ2-7
clone_size: few
d_call: TRBD1
v_call: TRBV27

cdr3_nt: TGTGCTAGCAGCTTAGGCCAGCGGGGGGCTAACACCGGGGAGCTGTTTTTT
cdr3_aa: CASSLGQRGANTGELFF
j_call: TRBJ2-2
clone_size: NA
d_call: TRBD2
v_call: TRBV7-7

cdr3_nt: TGTGCCAGCAGCTTAATCCCTAGCACAGATACGCAGTATTTT
cdr3_aa: CASSLIPSTDTQYF
j_call: TRBJ2-3
clone_size: NA
d_call: NA
v_call: TRBV7-3

cdr3_nt: TGTGCCAGCAGCCTCTCGTCTGGAAACACCATATATTTT
cdr3_aa: CASSLSSGNTIYF
j_call: TRBJ1-3
clone_size: NA
d_call: NA
v_call: TRBV11-2

cdr3_nt: TGTGCCAGCAGCACAGGGGCATCCATATATTTT
cdr3_aa: CASSTGASIYF
j_call: TRBJ1-3
clone_size: NA
d_call: TRBD1
v_call: TRBV11-2

cdr3_nt: TGTGCCAGCAGCTTAGGAAACAGCAACACTGAAGCTTTCTTT
cdr3_aa: CASSLGNSNTEAFF
j_call: TRBJ1-1
clone_size: NA
d_call: NA
v_call: TRBV7-2

cdr3_nt: TGTGCCAGCAGTCAGGGGGACCTTTCCTACAATGAGCAGTTCTTC
cdr3_aa: CASSQGDLSYNEQFF
j_call: TRBJ2-1
clone_size: few
d_call: TRBD1
v_call: TRBV27

cdr3_nt: TGTGCCAGCAGTGATGAAGGGACAGGATCCGGGGAGCTGTTTTTT
cdr3_aa: CASSDEGTGSGELFF
j_call: TRBJ2-2
clone_size: NA
d_call: TRBD1
v_call: TRBV6-4

cdr3_nt: TGTGCCAGCAGCTTAGGAGGACTAGCCTCACTGGCGCAGTATTTT
cdr3_aa: CASSLGGLASLAQYF
j_call: TRBJ2-3
clone_size: NA
d_call: TRBD2
v_call: TRBV5-6

cdr3_nt: TGTGCCAGCAGTTTATCGAAGTTTTCGGGGACAGGGAGGAGAGATACGCAGTATTTT
cdr3_aa: CASSLSKFSGTGRRDTQYF
j_call: TRBJ2-3
clone_size: few
d_call: TRBD1
v_call: TRBV27

cdr3_nt: TGTGCCAGCAGCTTATCGACAGGGGGCGTAGAGGACAATGAGCAGTTCTTC
cdr3_aa: CASSLSTGGVEDNEQFF
j_call: TRBJ2-1
clone_size: NA
d_call: TRBD1
v_call: TRBV5-6

cdr3_nt: TGTGCCAGCTCACCGGGCAGGGGGCCGTACGAGCAGTACTTC
cdr3_aa: CASSPGRGPYEQYF
j_call: TRBJ2-7
clone_size: NA
d_call: TRBD1
v_call: TRBV18

cdr3_nt: TGTGCCAGCAGGGACGGACAGACGATAGGAAACATTCAGTACTTC
cdr3_aa: CASRDGQTIGNIQYF
j_call: TRBJ2-4
clone_size: NA
d_call: NA
v_call: TRBV6-5

cdr3_nt: TGTGCCAGCAGTTTAGACGGGAGCACAGATACGCAGTATTTT
cdr3_aa: CASSLDGSTDTQYF
j_call: TRBJ2-3
clone_size: NA
d_call: NA
v_call: TRBV27

cdr3_nt: TGTGCCAGCAGCCATTCTTGGGGGGGGACTGAAGCTTTCTTT
cdr3_aa: CASSHSWGGTEAFF
j_call: TRBJ1-1
clone_size: few
d_call: NA
v_call: TRBV3-1/TRBV3-2

cdr3_nt: TGTGCCAGCTCACCTTCAGACAGCGGAAACACCATATATTTT
cdr3_aa: CASSPSDSGNTIYF
j_call: TRBJ1-3
clone_size: NA
d_call: NA
v_call: TRBV18

cdr3_nt: TGTGCCAGCAGTTCTGGGACTCCCGTCTATGACGAGCAGTACTTC
cdr3_aa: CASSSGTPVYDEQYF
j_call: TRBJ2-7
clone_size: NA
d_call: NA
v_call: TRBV27

cdr3_nt: TGTGCCAGCAGTTCCTCTAAATCGAACACTGAAGCTTTCTTT
cdr3_aa: CASSSSKSNTEAFF
j_call: TRBJ1-1
clone_size: NA
d_call: NA
v_call: TRBV28

cdr3_nt: TGCGCCAGCAGCCAAGAGGGGGAGGGCTCCTACGAGCAGTACTTC
cdr3_aa: CASSQEGEGSYEQYF
j_call: TRBJ2-7
clone_size: NA
d_call: TRBD2
v_call: TRBV4-1

cdr3_nt: TGTGCCAGCAGTGAAAGGGGTGGATCGAACATTCAGTACTTC
cdr3_aa: CASSERGGSNIQYF
j_call: TRBJ2-4
clone_size: NA
d_call: NA
v_call: TRBV2

cdr3_nt: TGTGCCAGTAGCTTAGCAGCAGACACTGAAGCTTTCTTT
cdr3_aa: CASSLAADTEAFF
j_call: TRBJ1-1
clone_size: once
d_call: NA
v_call: TRBV19

cdr3_nt: TGTGCCAGCAGTTTTCTTGATGGCAGCGCGGATGGCTACACCTTC
cdr3_aa: CASSFLDGSADGYTF
j_call: TRBJ1-2
clone_size: NA
d_call: NA
v_call: TRBV28

cdr3_nt: TGTGCCAGTAGTATAGACGGGACATCACACAATGAGCAGTTCTTC
cdr3_aa: CASSIDGTSHNEQFF
j_call: TRBJ2-1
clone_size: NA
d_call: NA
v_call: TRBV19

cdr3_nt: TGCAGAGCGTCCAGCTCCTACGAGCAGTACTTC
cdr3_aa: CRASSSYEQYF
j_call: TRBJ2-7
clone_size: once
d_call: NA
v_call: TRBV20-1

cdr3_nt: TGTGCCAGCAGCTTCTCACACTTCGGGACAGTCGTTGAAAAACTGTTTTTT
cdr3_aa: CASSFSHFGTVVEKLFF
j_call: TRBJ1-4
clone_size: NA
d_call: TRBD1
v_call: TRBV5-6

cdr3_nt: TGTGCCACCAACGGACAGGGGGCACTCTTAGAGACCCAGTACTTC
cdr3_aa: CATNGQGALLETQYF
j_call: TRBJ2-5
clone_size: NA
d_call: TRBD1
v_call: TRBV10-3

cdr3_nt: TGTGCCAGTAAATATCAGACCCACAGGGGAACCTATGGCTACACCTTC
cdr3_aa: CASKYQTHRGTYGYTF
j_call: TRBJ1-2
clone_size: NA
d_call: TRBD1
v_call: TRBV19

cdr3_nt: TGCAGCGTTGAGGGACAGCTGAACACTGAAGCTTTCTTT
cdr3_aa: CSVEGQLNTEAFF
j_call: TRBJ1-1
clone_size: NA
d_call: TRBD1
v_call: TRBV29-1

cdr3_nt: TGCGCCAGCAGCTTAGAGACAGGGTTGGGGAAACTGTTTTTT
cdr3_aa: CASSLETGLGKLFF
j_call: TRBJ1-4
clone_size: NA
d_call: TRBD1
v_call: TRBV5-1

cdr3_nt: TGTGCCAGCAGTTCCTTAGCGGGCGAATGGGAGCAGTTCTTC
cdr3_aa: CASSSLAGEWEQFF
j_call: TRBJ2-1
clone_size: NA
d_call: TRBD2
v_call: TRBV7-9

cdr3_nt: TGTGCCTCCACTAAGACAGGGGCTGGTTATAATTCACCCCTCCACTTT
cdr3_aa: CASTKTGAGYNSPLHF
j_call: TRBJ1-6
clone_size: NA
d_call: TRBD1
v_call: TRBV30

cdr3_nt: TGTGCCAGCAGACTAGCGGGTACCAATGAGCAGTTCTTC
cdr3_aa: CASRLAGTNEQFF
j_call: TRBJ2-1
clone_size: NA
d_call: TRBD2
v_call: TRBV28

cdr3_nt: TGCAGTGCTAGTCGAATGCAGGGAGGCGAGTTTTACTTC
cdr3_aa: CSASRMQGGEFYF
j_call: TRBJ2-7
clone_size: NA
d_call: NA
v_call: TRBV20-1

cdr3_nt: TGTGCCAGCAGTTTAGGGACAGGGCCCTACTTCTCCTTGGGCTACACCTTC
cdr3_aa: CASSLGTGPYFSLGYTF
j_call: TRBJ1-2
clone_size: NA
d_call: TRBD1
v_call: TRBV28

cdr3_nt: TGTGCCAGCAGTCAATCTCCGGGACAGGGGAACTATGGCTACACCTTC
cdr3_aa: CASSQSPGQGNYGYTF
j_call: TRBJ1-2
clone_size: NA
d_call: TRBD1
v_call: TRBV28

cdr3_nt: TGTGCCAGCAGCTCACAGGGGCTCGGCTACACCTTC
cdr3_aa: CASSSQGLGYTF
j_call: TRBJ1-2
clone_size: NA
d_call: TRBD1
v_call: TRBV7-2

cdr3_nt: TGTGCCACCAGTGATTTAAGGCCAGGCCAAGAGACCCAGTACTTC
cdr3_aa: CATSDLRPGQETQYF
j_call: TRBJ2-5
clone_size: NA
d_call: NA
v_call: TRBV24-1